Below, one T cell receptor beta chain is given with its context. The data were obtained in a study of blood T cell repertoires in COVID-19. The assay was immunoSEQ multiplex PCR, and TCRdb's table has in-frame clones only and misses some. The table lists approximately 170,000 clones, roughly nine tenths of them singletons. Germline-derived CDR1 and CDR2 are GTSNPN and SVGIG (reference sequence). This CDR3 comprises 15 residues. With V trimmed by 2 bases and J by 3 bases, 6 bases remained unmatched. Sample: peripheral blood. The clonotype was recovered from a woman in her seventies with acute or convalescent COVID-19. The chain employs TRBV30 and TRBJ1-5, with TRBD1 matching 8 bases. CDR3 loop: CAWSRTGLNNQPQHF. DNA for the CDR3: TGTGCCTGGAGTAGGACAGGGTTAAACAATCAGCCCCAGCATTTT.